Below are 14 T cell receptor beta chains sequenced from a single sample in a study of blood T cell repertoires in COVID-19. Measured with immunoSEQ multiplex PCR; TCRdb has only the in-frame clones, and not every one. The data hold some 100,000 clones, with around 81% observed a single time. The sample taken for sequencing was peripheral blood. These receptors were collected from a human donor in a cohort sampled during active COVID-19.

V usage is TRBV3-1 (or the pseudogene TRBV3-2) and J usage is TRBJ1-2; D gene uncertain. The CDR3 length is 16 residues. V lost 4 bases, J lost 1 base, and 16 bases lay in between. Germline V lookup: CDR1 LGHDT, CDR2 YNNKEL (reference sequence). The CDR3 DNA follows: TGTGCCAGCAGCCCGCGGACTGTTACTCGTAACTATGGCTACACCTTC. Its translation: CASSPRTVTRNYGYTF.

In its sample, this clone was seen a few times. This chain's CDR3 is CAISETSGSLETQYF. The CDR3 nucleotides are TGTGCCATCAGTGAAACTAGCGGGAGCTTGGAGACCCAGTACTTC. The chain employs TRBV10-3 and TRBJ2-5; 11 nucleotides align to TRBD2. The CDR3 extends over 15 amino acids. The V and J ends lost 3 bases and 5 bases, in that order; junction bases with no gene match: 5. Germline V gene data show CDR1 as ENHRY and CDR2 as SYGVKD.

The chain is built from TRBV19 and TRBJ1-2; D unresolved. Germline values: CDR1 LNHDA, CDR2 SQIVND (reference sequence). The CDR3 totals 14 residues. V was pared by 7 bases and J by 8 bases, with 20 bases between. Here the CDR3 reads CASTHPRALWGYTF. In DNA form, the CDR3 reads TGTGCCAGTACCCATCCGCGAGCCCTTTGGGGCTACACCTTC.

V and J are TRBV19 and TRBJ1-2; 9 bases agree with TRBD1. The CDR3 loop spans 15 amino acids. V lost 4 bases to trimming and J lost 5 bases; unmatched junction nucleotides: 8. Germline V gives CDR1 LNHDA, CDR2 SQIVND (reference sequence). The CDR3 protein is CASSTTGGDRYGYTF. CDR3 coding DNA: TGTGCCAGTAGTACGACAGGGGGAGATAGGTATGGCTACACCTTC.

The chain is built from TRBV4-3 and TRBJ1-2; perhaps TRBD1 as D (6 bases). Per the germline V gene, CDR1 is LGHNA and CDR2 is YSLEER. The V end was cut by 6 bases, the J end by 7 bases, with 18 bases between. The CDR3 loop spans 14 amino acids. For the CDR3, the DNA is TGCGCCAGCAGTCGCCCGGGACAAAGTGGTGGCTACACCTTC. Translation: CASSRPGQSGGYTF.

This clone has just one count. The chain has TRBV5-1 and TRBJ2-7; 8 nucleotides align to TRBD1. The germline CDR1 and CDR2 sequences are SGHRS and YFSETQ. J gave up 4 bases and V 4 bases, and 7 bases lay outside the gene matches. The length of the CDR3 is 14 residues. In DNA form, the CDR3 reads TGCGCCAGCAGCCCTCAGGGGGCTTATTACGAGCAGTACTTC. Its protein is CASSPQGAYYEQYF.

The chain joins TRBV18 to TRBJ1-5; TRBD1 matches at 7 bases. The CDR3 is 15 amino acids. V dropped 6 bases and J dropped 6; count of bases not matched to a gene: 11. Germline V gene data show CDR1 as KGHSH and CDR2 as LQKENI. The CDR3 here is CASSQVKGAGQPQHF. In DNA, the CDR3 is TGTGCCAGCTCGCAGGTCAAGGGGGCCGGTCAGCCCCAGCATTTT. The entire variable domain, with the rest obtained from reference TRBV18 and TRBJ1-5, is as follows: NAGVMQNPRHLVRRRGQEARLRCSPMKGHSHVYWYRQLPEEGLKFMVYLQKENIIDESGMPKERFSAEFPKEGPSILRIQQVVRGDSAAYFCASSQVKGAGQPQHFGDGTRLSIL.

The chain employs TRBV7-2 and TRBJ2-5, with 7 positions matching TRBD2. This CDR3 contains 17 residues. V lost 1 base and J lost 4; bases outside the gene matches: 12. Germline CDR1 is SGHTA and CDR2 is FQGNSA. The CDR3 nucleotides are TGTGCCAGCAGCTTAGAGGGAGGGATTGTCAGAGGAGAGACCCAGTACTTC. Protein product: CASSLEGGIVRGETQYF.

The gene calls are TRBV7-2 and TRBJ2-7; TRBD1 matches 7 bases. This CDR3 has 16 residues. CDR1 and CDR2 (germline): SGHTA, FQGNSA. The ends lost 3 bases at V and 0 bases at J; junction bases unmatched: 8. In DNA, the CDR3 is TGTGCCAGCAGCTTCTCCGCGACAGGGAACTCCTACGAGCAGTACTTC. This sequence encodes CASSFSATGNSYEQYF. Full variable domain (remainder filled in from reference TRBV7-2 and TRBJ2-7): GAGVSQSPSNKVTEKGKDVELRCDPISGHTALYWYRQSLGQGLEFLIYFQGNSAPDKSGLPSDRFSAERTGGSVSTLTIQRTQQEDSAVYLCASSFSATGNSYEQYFGPGTRLTVT.

This clone was seen more than once but under ten times. The J gene is TRBJ2-2, the V gene TRBV5-1, with 9 bases aligning to TRBD2. Germline V gene data show CDR1 as SGHRS and CDR2 as YFSETQ. The CDR3 runs to 16 residues. Trimming took 3 bases from V and 6 from J; bases not matched to a gene: 9. CDR3 DNA: TGCGCCAGCAGCTGGTCCCGCCTAGCGGGGCCCGGGGAGCTGTTTTTT. This gives the protein CASSWSRLAGPGELFF.

V and J are TRBV11-2 and TRBJ1-1, with unresolved D. Trimming removed 2 bases at V and 4 bases at J, with 11 bases between. Germline CDR1 is SGHAT and CDR2 is FQNNGV. This CDR3 region has 14 residues. The CDR3 coding sequence is TGTGCCAGCAGCTTAAGTCCCCGGGTCACTGAAGCTTTCTTT. Translated: CASSLSPRVTEAFF.

This clone was recorded a few times. The chain has TRBV19 and TRBJ2-5, with 11 bases lining up with TRBD2. From germline, CDR1 is LNHDA and CDR2 SQIVND (reference sequence). Trimming at V came to 9 bases and at J to 5 bases, leaving 5 bases not matched to a gene. The CDR3 is 13 residues long. In nucleotides, the CDR3 is TGTGCCAGCACGGGACTAGCGGAGGAGACCCAGTACTTC. It codes for CASTGLAEETQYF. The variable domain in full, with the rest retrieved from reference TRBV19 and TRBJ2-5, is DGGITQSPKYLFRKEGQNVTLSCEQNLNHDAMYWYRQDPGQGLRLIYYSQIVNDFQKGDIAEGYSVSREKKESFPLTVTSAQKNPTAFYLCASTGLAEETQYFGPGTRLLVL.

The gene calls are TRBV19 and TRBJ2-7; 8 positions agree with TRBD2. Trimming took 3 bases from V and 7 from J; bases not matched to a gene: 5. The CDR3 runs to 13 residues. The germline CDR1 and CDR2 sequences are LNHDA and SQIVND (reference sequence). The CDR3 DNA reads as TGTGCCAGTAGTATTGGCGGGGGGCGAGAGCAGTACTTC. This sequence encodes CASSIGGGREQYF. The full variable domain, completed using reference TRBV19 and TRBJ2-7, is DGGITQSPKYLFRKEGQNVTLSCEQNLNHDAMYWYRQDPGQGLRLIYYSQIVNDFQKGDIAEGYSVSREKKESFPLTVTSAQKNPTAFYLCASSIGGGREQYFGPGTRLTVT.

This rearrangement joins TRBV3-1 (or the pseudogene TRBV3-2) to TRBJ1-2, with D unclear. Germline-derived CDR1 and CDR2 are LGHDT and YNNKEL (reference sequence). This CDR3 region has 14 residues. V lost 4 bases and J lost 5, with 14 bases in between. The CDR3 nucleotides read TGTGCCAGCAGCCCGGCGTTAGCCGCTTATGGCTACACCTTC. The encoded protein is CASSPALAAYGYTF.